A selection of T cell receptor beta chains follows, all from one sample in a study of shared clonotypes between healthy human individuals. Sequencing was performed with immunoSEQ multiplex PCR; in TCRdb, only in-frame clones are kept and a portion is missing. Counted here are more than 2 million clones, approximately 94% occurring once; the ten biggest clones make up more than 0.95%. Source material: naive CD8+ T cells sorted from blood. The receptor source for this set is a young man in good health. The CDR3 runs from the conserved cysteine through the conserved F or W. D genes are given only for firm matches. Expanded clones get a size class; other rows say once, few or many, or leave the size out.

CDR3nt: TGTGCCAGCAGCGCCTGGACTCCTATGTCTTACGAGCAGTACTTC
CDR3aa: CASSAWTPMSYEQYF
j_gene: TRBJ2-7
abundance: .
len: 15
v_gene: TRBV7-8
d_gene: .

CDR3nt: TGTGCCAGCAGCCCGCGTTCTAACCCATACGAGCAGTACTTC
CDR3aa: CASSPRSNPYEQYF
j_gene: TRBJ2-7
abundance: .
len: 14
v_gene: TRBV13
d_gene: .

CDR3nt: TGTGCCAGCAGTGAAATTCCCGCAGGACACACCATATATTTT
CDR3aa: CASSEIPAGHTIYF
j_gene: TRBJ1-3
abundance: .
len: 14
v_gene: TRBV6-1
d_gene: .

CDR3nt: TGTGCCAGCAGTTTAGTGGGGGACTCCTACGAGCAGTACTTC
CDR3aa: CASSLVGDSYEQYF
j_gene: TRBJ2-7
abundance: .
len: 14
v_gene: TRBV28
d_gene: .

CDR3nt: TGTGCCAGCAGCCTAAGGACGGGAACCACAGATACGCAGTATTTT
CDR3aa: CASSLRTGTTDTQYF
j_gene: TRBJ2-3
abundance: .
len: 15
v_gene: TRBV13
d_gene: .

CDR3nt: TGTGCCAGCAGTATGCAGGGGGCCTCCTACGAGCAGTACTTC
CDR3aa: CASSMQGASYEQYF
j_gene: TRBJ2-7
abundance: .
len: 14
v_gene: TRBV6-5
d_gene: TRBD1

CDR3nt: TGTGCCAGTAGTATTCTCGCTGAAGCTTTCTTT
CDR3aa: CASSILAEAFF
j_gene: TRBJ1-1
abundance: .
len: 11
v_gene: TRBV19
d_gene: .

CDR3nt: TGTGCCAGCAGTTCCTCGGACATCCAAGAGACCCAGTACTTC
CDR3aa: CASSSSDIQETQYF
j_gene: TRBJ2-5
abundance: .
len: 14
v_gene: TRBV6-6
d_gene: .

CDR3nt: TGTGCCAGCAGCGTAGGAGACGGGGAAACAGAGACCCAGTACTTC
CDR3aa: CASSVGDGETETQYF
j_gene: TRBJ2-5
abundance: .
len: 15
v_gene: TRBV9
d_gene: .

CDR3nt: TGCGCCAGCAGCCACGATAGCGCCGCCTACGAGCAGTACTTC
CDR3aa: CASSHDSAAYEQYF
j_gene: TRBJ2-7
abundance: .
len: 14
v_gene: TRBV4-1
d_gene: .

CDR3nt: TGTGCCAGCAGCTTGGCTCTAGCGGGGAACTACAATGAGCAGTTCTTC
CDR3aa: CASSLALAGNYNEQFF
j_gene: TRBJ2-1
abundance: .
len: 16
v_gene: TRBV5-6
d_gene: TRBD2

CDR3nt: TGCGCCAGCAGCCAAGATCCCCCAGGGACGGTCTACGAGCAGTACTTC
CDR3aa: CASSQDPPGTVYEQYF
j_gene: TRBJ2-7
abundance: .
len: 16
v_gene: TRBV4-1
d_gene: .

CDR3nt: TGTGCCAGCGGGACTTATGACCTTCAGCGGGAGAGAGGCACAGATACGCAGTATTTT
CDR3aa: CASGTYDLQRERGTDTQYF
j_gene: TRBJ2-3
abundance: .
len: 19
v_gene: TRBV13
d_gene: TRBD2

CDR3nt: TGTGCCAGCAGCTCCCTTAGCGGGAGCTCCTACAATGAGCAGTTCTTC
CDR3aa: CASSSLSGSSYNEQFF
j_gene: TRBJ2-1
abundance: .
len: 16
v_gene: TRBV7-9
d_gene: TRBD2

CDR3nt: TGTGCCAGAAGCGTGAGGGGGGACGCTTTCTTT
CDR3aa: CARSVRGDAFF
j_gene: TRBJ1-1
abundance: .
len: 11
v_gene: TRBV5-3
d_gene: .

CDR3nt: TGCAGCGTAATACGACTAGGTGGGGTGGCCGATACGCAGTATTTT
CDR3aa: CSVIRLGGVADTQYF
j_gene: TRBJ2-3
abundance: .
len: 15
v_gene: TRBV29-1
d_gene: .

CDR3nt: TGTGCCAGCAGCTTAAATCTCCTGGGAGGATCACCCCTCCACTTT
CDR3aa: CASSLNLLGGSPLHF
j_gene: TRBJ1-6
abundance: .
len: 15
v_gene: TRBV7-6
d_gene: .

CDR3nt: TGTGCTAGTGGTTCCGCGACTAGCGGGAGAGTTTCCTACAATGAGCAGTTCTTC
CDR3aa: CASGSATSGRVSYNEQFF
j_gene: TRBJ2-1
abundance: .
len: 18
v_gene: TRBV12-5
d_gene: TRBD2

CDR3nt: TGCGCCAGCAGCCAACACTTGCGGACAGGGGGCGCAGATACGCAGTATTTT
CDR3aa: CASSQHLRTGGADTQYF
j_gene: TRBJ2-3
abundance: .
len: 17
v_gene: TRBV4-3
d_gene: TRBD1

CDR3nt: TGTGCCAGCAGTTACGAAATCTATGGACAGGTGAACACTGAAGCTTTCTTT
CDR3aa: CASSYEIYGQVNTEAFF
j_gene: TRBJ1-1
abundance: .
len: 17
v_gene: TRBV5-6
d_gene: TRBD1

CDR3nt: TGCGCCAGCAGCCAAGTATGGGGTTACCAAGAGACCCAGTACTTC
CDR3aa: CASSQVWGYQETQYF
j_gene: TRBJ2-5
abundance: .
len: 15
v_gene: TRBV4-1
d_gene: .

CDR3nt: TGCGCCAGCAGCCAAGGTACAGGGGGCACAGATACGCAGTATTTT
CDR3aa: CASSQGTGGTDTQYF
j_gene: TRBJ2-3
abundance: .
len: 15
v_gene: TRBV4-3
d_gene: TRBD1

CDR3nt: TGTGCCAGCAGCTTAAGGGCGATAAGCCCTAGCACAGATACGCAGTATTTT
CDR3aa: CASSLRAISPSTDTQYF
j_gene: TRBJ2-3
abundance: .
len: 17
v_gene: TRBV7-9
d_gene: .

CDR3nt: TGTGCCAGCAGTCGGGACAGCTACAATGAGCAGTTCTTC
CDR3aa: CASSRDSYNEQFF
j_gene: TRBJ2-1
abundance: .
len: 13
v_gene: TRBV27
d_gene: TRBD1

CDR3nt: TGTGCCAGCAGGGAAGACTACGAGCAGTACTTC
CDR3aa: CASREDYEQYF
j_gene: TRBJ2-7
abundance: .
len: 11
v_gene: TRBV28
d_gene: .

CDR3nt: TGTGCCAGCAGCCATGGGACTGCCTACGAGCAGTACTTC
CDR3aa: CASSHGTAYEQYF
j_gene: TRBJ2-7
abundance: .
len: 13
v_gene: TRBV27
d_gene: .

CDR3nt: TGTGCCAGCAGCGGACGCGGGACAGGGGAAGGGAAACTGTTTTTT
CDR3aa: CASSGRGTGEGKLFF
j_gene: TRBJ1-4
abundance: .
len: 15
v_gene: TRBV9
d_gene: TRBD1

CDR3nt: TGCGCCAGCAGTCAATTCCCCGGCAGCGGCAACTATCCTTTCGGCTACACCTTC
CDR3aa: CASSQFPGSGNYPFGYTF
j_gene: TRBJ1-2
abundance: once
len: 18
v_gene: TRBV23-1
d_gene: .

CDR3nt: TGCAGCGTCTTAGACAGGGACCCGTTCTTT
CDR3aa: CSVLDRDPFF
j_gene: TRBJ1-1
abundance: .
len: 10
v_gene: TRBV29-1
d_gene: TRBD1

CDR3nt: TGTGCCAGCAGCCCACCGGCAGGGGGCATAACAGATACGCAGTATTTT
CDR3aa: CASSPPAGGITDTQYF
j_gene: TRBJ2-3
abundance: .
len: 16
v_gene: TRBV7-9
d_gene: TRBD1

CDR3nt: TGTGCCTGGAGTGTATCAGGGACTCGCTACACCTTC
CDR3aa: CAWSVSGTRYTF
j_gene: TRBJ1-2
abundance: .
len: 12
v_gene: TRBV30
d_gene: .

CDR3nt: TGCGCCAGCAGCCTACCCGGGGCCAACGTCCTGACTTTC
CDR3aa: CASSLPGANVLTF
j_gene: TRBJ2-6
abundance: once
len: 13
v_gene: TRBV4-1
d_gene: .

CDR3nt: TGCGCCAGCAGCTTCGGAACAGGGGCTCAAGAGACCCAGTACTTC
CDR3aa: CASSFGTGAQETQYF
j_gene: TRBJ2-5
abundance: .
len: 15
v_gene: TRBV5-1
d_gene: TRBD1

CDR3nt: TGTGCCAGCAGCCCGACTAGCGGGACCCCCTACGAGCAGTACTTC
CDR3aa: CASSPTSGTPYEQYF
j_gene: TRBJ2-7
abundance: .
len: 15
v_gene: TRBV27
d_gene: TRBD2

CDR3nt: TGCGCCAGCAGCCAACCCCCTTCGGGAGGGCAGAATGAGCAGTTCTTC
CDR3aa: CASSQPPSGGQNEQFF
j_gene: TRBJ2-1
abundance: .
len: 16
v_gene: TRBV4-1
d_gene: TRBD2

CDR3nt: TGTGCCAGCAGCTTAGTGGTAGAGACCCAGTACTTC
CDR3aa: CASSLVVETQYF
j_gene: TRBJ2-5
abundance: .
len: 12
v_gene: TRBV7-9
d_gene: .

CDR3nt: TGTGCCAGCAGTGAAGCGCGGTGGGGCTATGGCTACACCTTC
CDR3aa: CASSEARWGYGYTF
j_gene: TRBJ1-2
abundance: .
len: 14
v_gene: TRBV6-1
d_gene: .

CDR3nt: TGTGCCAGCAGTCTCGGGACTAGCGGGATCAATGAGCAGTTCTTC
CDR3aa: CASSLGTSGINEQFF
j_gene: TRBJ2-1
abundance: .
len: 15
v_gene: TRBV27
d_gene: TRBD2

CDR3nt: TGTGCCAGCAGCTTAGACACAGGCTCTGGAAACACCATATATTTT
CDR3aa: CASSLDTGSGNTIYF
j_gene: TRBJ1-3
abundance: .
len: 15
v_gene: TRBV7-2
d_gene: .

CDR3nt: TGTGCCAGCAGTATTCTAGGGACCTACAATGAGCAGTTCTTC
CDR3aa: CASSILGTYNEQFF
j_gene: TRBJ2-1
abundance: once
len: 14
v_gene: TRBV27
d_gene: .

CDR3nt: TGTGCCAGCAGCTCTAGCGTACGGACAGGGGGCCATGAAAAACTGTTTTTT
CDR3aa: CASSSSVRTGGHEKLFF
j_gene: TRBJ1-4
abundance: once
len: 17
v_gene: TRBV7-2
d_gene: TRBD1

CDR3nt: TGCAGCGTTGAAGATCTCTCGGACAGGGATGCACCGCACTATGGCTACACCTTC
CDR3aa: CSVEDLSDRDAPHYGYTF
j_gene: TRBJ1-2
abundance: .
len: 18
v_gene: TRBV29-1
d_gene: TRBD1

CDR3nt: TGTGCCAGCAGCTTAGCGTTTAGCGGGACTCACTCCTACGAGCAGTACTTC
CDR3aa: CASSLAFSGTHSYEQYF
j_gene: TRBJ2-7
abundance: .
len: 17
v_gene: TRBV7-9
d_gene: TRBD2

CDR3nt: TGCGCCAGCAGCCACCCAGGACCCCAACTTAATGAAAAACTGTTTTTT
CDR3aa: CASSHPGPQLNEKLFF
j_gene: TRBJ1-4
abundance: .
len: 16
v_gene: TRBV4-3
d_gene: .

CDR3nt: TGCGCCAGCAGCCAGGAACATATGAACACTGAAGCTTTCTTT
CDR3aa: CASSQEHMNTEAFF
j_gene: TRBJ1-1
abundance: once
len: 14
v_gene: TRBV5-1
d_gene: .

CDR3nt: TGTGCCAGCAGCTTTACAGGTATGATCGTCTACGAGCAGTACTTC
CDR3aa: CASSFTGMIVYEQYF
j_gene: TRBJ2-7
abundance: .
len: 15
v_gene: TRBV5-5
d_gene: .

CDR3nt: TGTGCCAGCAGCTTGTACAGACAGCCCACCTACGAGCAGTACTTC
CDR3aa: CASSLYRQPTYEQYF
j_gene: TRBJ2-7
abundance: .
len: 15
v_gene: TRBV5-4
d_gene: .

CDR3nt: TGTGCCAGCAGTCCCGGCCCCGGACTGACCTCCGACATTCAGTACTTC
CDR3aa: CASSPGPGLTSDIQYF
j_gene: TRBJ2-4
abundance: .
len: 16
v_gene: TRBV27
d_gene: .

CDR3nt: TGTGCCAGCAGCTTGCAAGGGATTCACTATGGCTACACCTTC
CDR3aa: CASSLQGIHYGYTF
j_gene: TRBJ1-2
abundance: few
len: 14
v_gene: TRBV7-9
d_gene: .

CDR3nt: TGTGCCTGGAGTGTTGGGGCGGGGGTCTCCTACGAGCAGTACTTC
CDR3aa: CAWSVGAGVSYEQYF
j_gene: TRBJ2-7
abundance: .
len: 15
v_gene: TRBV30
d_gene: TRBD2

CDR3nt: TGTGCCAGTAGTATTGGGGAGGTCTGGACTGAAGCTTTCTTT
CDR3aa: CASSIGEVWTEAFF
j_gene: TRBJ1-1
abundance: .
len: 14
v_gene: TRBV19
d_gene: .

CDR3nt: TGTGCCAGCAGGGGGGAAGGGGAAGGGGTGAACACTGAAGCTTTCTTT
CDR3aa: CASRGEGEGVNTEAFF
j_gene: TRBJ1-1
abundance: .
len: 16
v_gene: TRBV28
d_gene: .

CDR3nt: TGTGCCAGCAGCTTAGCGAGCGGACAAGAGACCCAGTACTTC
CDR3aa: CASSLASGQETQYF
j_gene: TRBJ2-5
abundance: .
len: 14
v_gene: TRBV7-9
d_gene: .

CDR3nt: TGTGCCAGCAAGGGGACACTTAACAGCAATCAGCCCCAGCATTTT
CDR3aa: CASKGTLNSNQPQHF
j_gene: TRBJ1-5
abundance: few
len: 15
v_gene: TRBV6-1
d_gene: .

CDR3nt: TGCGCCAGCAGCCAAGAATGGGGTAGTCAGCCCCAGCATTTT
CDR3aa: CASSQEWGSQPQHF
j_gene: TRBJ1-5
abundance: .
len: 14
v_gene: TRBV4-3
d_gene: .